This T cell receptor (beta chain) was documented in a study of blood T cell repertoires in COVID-19. Whole-study context: The origin of the acute and convalescent COVID-19 samples was the United States, Italy and Spain. T cells, B-cell-depleted T cells, or PBMCs provided the cDNA or gDNA that served as material.

Methods used by the authors: Researchers report that nucleated cell counts were estimated from reference gene primer amplification. Assay: immunoSEQ multiplex PCR; the TCRdb copy retains only in-frame clones and omits some. V and J calls plus clone size are reproduced from that table; the DNA served to infer D and trimming. The table records approximately 270,000 clones, 80% to 90% of them present only once. Germline V gene lookup returns CDR1 SGHRS and CDR2 YFSETQ. Trimming removed 0 bases from V and 8 bases from J, with 15 bases in between. This CDR3 spans 15 amino acids. The V call is TRBV5-1, the J call TRBJ2-1, with D maybe TRBD2 (6 bases). This TCR derives from a woman aged 65 to 85 with acute or convalescent COVID-19. The specimen sequenced was peripheral blood. The CDR3 DNA follows: TGCGCCAGCAGCTTGGAGCCCGGGACTTGGGATGAGCAGTTCTTC. Residues: CASSLEPGTWDEQFF.